The rows below give T cell receptor beta chains drawn from one sample of a study of T cell responses to AZD1222 COVID-19 vaccine. Repertoires were generated with immunoSEQ multiplex PCR, while TCRdb's copy carries only in-frame clones and drops some. The top ten hold 7.7% of the sample, which has some 120,000 clones, approximately 90% seen once. Here the sequenced sample was peripheral blood, taken on day 0 of AZD1222 vaccination. The receptors were sampled from an adult in good health. CDR3s include the opening cysteine and the closing phenylalanine or tryptophan. A D gene is named only where the DNA matches it firmly. A row's size may be missing; if present it is once, few, many or a size class.

>.|TRBV11-3|TRBJ1-2|.
TGTGCCAGCAGGACAAACAGGGTGGATGGCTACACCTTC
CASRTNRVDGYTF
>.|TRBV19|TRBJ2-1|TRBD1
TGTGCCAGTAGTATCGGACAGGGGGCGCTTAATGAGCAGTTCTTC
CASSIGQGALNEQFF
>.|TRBV9|TRBJ1-4|.
TGTGCCAGCAGCGTAGCAGGGGCGGTTAATGAAAAACTGTTTTTT
CASSVAGAVNEKLFF
>.|TRBV5-1|TRBJ1-6|TRBD1
TGCGCCCGCAGCGCCGGGACAGGGAGGGGGGAATATTCACCCCTCCACTTT
CARSAGTGRGEYSPLHF
>.|TRBV20-1|TRBJ1-5|.
TGCAGTGCTAGTAACCCCCTTGGGGCAGTTAGCAATCAGCCCCAGCATTTT
CSASNPLGAVSNQPQHF
>once|TRBV30|TRBJ1-1|TRBD1
TGTGCCTGGAGGTTAGGGACAGTGAACACTGAAGCTTTCTTT
CAWRLGTVNTEAFF
>.|TRBV5-4|TRBJ2-7|.
TGTGCCAGGTGGGGGACTTACGAGCAGTACTTC
CARWGTYEQYF
>.|TRBV18|TRBJ2-4|.
TGTGCCAGCTCACCACAGGCAGGGGACAACATTCAGTACTTC
CASSPQAGDNIQYF
>.|TRBV28|TRBJ2-1|.
TGTGCCACCGGGGGGCAGGCCTACAATGAGCAGTTCTTC
CATGGQAYNEQFF
>.|TRBV28|TRBJ1-3|.
TGTGCCAGCAGTTTAGTCGGAAACACCATATATTTT
CASSLVGNTIYF
>.|TRBV14|TRBJ2-3|.
TGTGCCAGCAGCCAAGTCACTAGCTACAGCACAGATACGCAGTATTTT
CASSQVTSYSTDTQYF
>.|TRBV5-1|TRBJ2-2|.
TGCGCCAGCAGCTTGGGGGTCGCGAACACCGGGGAGCTGTTTTTT
CASSLGVANTGELFF
>once|TRBV7-8|TRBJ2-1|TRBD2
TGTGCCAGCAGCTTAGTCCTAGCGGGAGATGAGCAGTTCTTC
CASSLVLAGDEQFF
>.|TRBV4-1|TRBJ2-1|.
TGCGCCAGCAGCCAAGAGGGAGCGGCAACCTACAATGAGCAGTTCTTC
CASSQEGAATYNEQFF
>.|TRBV29-1|TRBJ2-1|TRBD1
TGCAGCGTTGAAGGACAGGGGGCGAGTGAGCAGTTCTTC
CSVEGQGASEQFF
>few|TRBV6-5|TRBJ1-3|.
TGTGCCAGCAGTCTAGGGCTGAAGGACACCATATATTTT
CASSLGLKDTIYF
>few|TRBV2|TRBJ1-5|.
TGTGCCAGCAGTGTGGGGAGTCAGCCCCAGCATTTT
CASSVGSQPQHF
>.|TRBV7-2|TRBJ1-3|TRBD1
TGTGCCAGCAGCCCAAGACAGGGTCTCTCTGGAAACACCATATATTTT
CASSPRQGLSGNTIYF
>.|TRBV7-9|TRBJ2-7|TRBD2
TGTGCCAGCAGCCCCCGGGGAGGACTAGCGGGCTCCTACGAGCAGTACTTC
CASSPRGGLAGSYEQYF
>.|TRBV5-1|TRBJ1-1|TRBD1
TGCGCCAGCAGCGGGCAGGGGGCGGGTGAAGCTTTCTTT
CASSGQGAGEAFF
>.|TRBV6-5|TRBJ1-2|.
TGTGCCAGCAGTTACGGTGGAGGGGATGGCTACACCTTC
CASSYGGGDGYTF
>.|TRBV30|TRBJ2-1|.
TGTGCCTTGGGGTACAATGAGCAGTTCTTC
CALGYNEQFF
>.|TRBV2|TRBJ2-5|.
TGTGCCAGCAGCCGGGACAACCAAGAGACCCAGTACTTC
CASSRDNQETQYF
>.|TRBV28|TRBJ1-5|.
TGTGCCAGCAGGGGACTTGCCTATAGCAATCAGCCCCAGCATTTT
CASRGLAYSNQPQHF
>.|TRBV13|TRBJ1-5|.
TGTGCCAGCAGCGTCTCCCTGGGGGCCAGCAATCAGCCCCAGCATTTT
CASSVSLGASNQPQHF
>few|TRBV19|TRBJ1-2|.
TGTGCCAGTAGTCCCCCCCGGGGGACCGGCTATGGCTACACCTTC
CASSPPRGTGYGYTF
>.|TRBV6-5|TRBJ2-2|TRBD1
TGTGCCAGCAGTTCCGGTTGGACAGGGGGCCGCGGGGAGCTGTTTTTT
CASSSGWTGGRGELFF
>.|TRBV4-1|TRBJ1-6|.
TGCGCCAGCAGCTTTCTGAGGCTAAATTCACCCCTCCACTTT
CASSFLRLNSPLHF
>few|TRBV19|TRBJ2-3|.
TGTGCCAGTAGTGCCGGGAACACAGATACGCAGTATTTT
CASSAGNTDTQYF
>.|TRBV21-1|TRBJ1-1|.
TGTGCCAGCAGCAACTGGGGGGGGTGGACTGAAGCTTTCTTT
CASSNWGGWTEAFF
>.|TRBV7-7|TRBJ2-7|.
TGTGCCAGCAGCCCTCGGACAGGGACTACCTACGAGCAGTACTTC
CASSPRTGTTYEQYF
>.|TRBV4-2|TRBJ1-3|.
TGTGCCAGCAGCCAAGAATGGCAGGGGACTTCCCAATTTTACTCTGGAAACACCATATATTTT
CASSQEWQGTSQFYSGNTIYF
>.|TRBV3-1/TRBV3-2|TRBJ1-5|.
TGTGCCAGCAGCCCCTACCCATCGGGGCAGCCCCAGCATTTT
CASSPYPSGQPQHF
>.|TRBV10-3|TRBJ2-7|TRBD2
TGTGCCATCAGTGAGGGGACTAGCGGCGCTTCCTACGAGCAGTACTTC
CAISEGTSGASYEQYF
>.|TRBV7-9|TRBJ2-5|.
TGTGCCAGCAGGCCTACCGGGAGCCAAGAGACCCAGTACTTC
CASRPTGSQETQYF
>.|TRBV7-9|TRBJ2-6|.
TGTGCCAGCAGCCGTTGGGACTCTGGGGCCAACGTCCTGACTTTC
CASSRWDSGANVLTF
>few|TRBV5-1|TRBJ1-3|.
TGCGCCAGCAGCTTGTCCCAGGCTGGAAACACCATATATTTT
CASSLSQAGNTIYF
>.|TRBV29-1|TRBJ1-4|.
TGCAGCGTTGAAGGGCTGAATAATGAAAAACTGTTTTTT
CSVEGLNNEKLFF
>.|TRBV9|TRBJ2-3|.
TGTGCCAGCAGCACCCACCCGGCTAGCGCCTCAGAGGTTACGCAGTATTTT
CASSTHPASASEVTQYF
>.|TRBV5-1|TRBJ2-7|TRBD1
TGCGCCAGCAGCCTGCGGACAGGGGGTTTAGAGGAGCAGTACTTC
CASSLRTGGLEEQYF
>.|TRBV27|TRBJ1-6|TRBD1
TGTGCCAGCAGTTGGGACAGGGTGGAAAATTCACCCCTCCACTTT
CASSWDRVENSPLHF
>.|TRBV11-3|TRBJ2-7|TRBD1
TGTGCCAGCAGCTCCTCGGGACAGGGGATCAACGAGCAGTACTTC
CASSSSGQGINEQYF
>.|TRBV11-2|TRBJ1-2|.
TGTGCCAGCAGCCTTCGGACTGAGACCTATGGCTACACCTTC
CASSLRTETYGYTF
>.|TRBV21-1|TRBJ2-1|.
TGTGCCAGCAGTCCCGCCGTTCCGGGACAGGGTTACAATGAGCAGTTCTTC
CASSPAVPGQGYNEQFF
>.|TRBV11-2|TRBJ1-2|.
TGTGCCAGCAGCTACAGGGAATCTAGGGGCTACACCTTC
CASSYRESRGYTF
>.|TRBV25-1|TRBJ1-5|TRBD1
TGTGCCAGCAGCGAGGGACAGGGATGGGCCCAGCATTTT
CASSEGQGWAQHF
>.|TRBV6-5|TRBJ1-5|.
TGTGCCAGCAGTCTACAGTATAGCAATCAGCCCCAGCATTTT
CASSLQYSNQPQHF
>.|TRBV4-2|TRBJ1-4|TRBD1
TGTGCCAGCAGCCAAGACCCAGGGGGGACAGGCCATGAAAAACTGTTTTTT
CASSQDPGGTGHEKLFF
>.|TRBV5-4|TRBJ1-3|TRBD1
TGTGCCAGCAGCTTGGGGGACAGGGAGGACACCATATATTTT
CASSLGDREDTIYF
>.|TRBV21-1|TRBJ1-6|.
TGTGCCAGCAGCTCCCCGGGACAGGGGTGCGTGTCACCCCTCCACTTT
CASSSPGQGCVSPLHF
>once|TRBV24-1|TRBJ1-5|.
TGTGCCACCAGTGATCGGGGCCTCAATCAGCCCCAGCATTTT
CATSDRGLNQPQHF
>.|TRBV7-2|TRBJ1-1|.
TGTGCCAGCAGCTTAGTTAGGGGCACTGAAGCTTTCTTT
CASSLVRGTEAFF
>.|TRBV18|TRBJ2-7|.
TGTGCCAGCTCACCCGGACAGGCGCGGGACTACGAGCAGTACTTC
CASSPGQARDYEQYF
>.|TRBV11-2|TRBJ2-2|.
TGTGCCAGCAGCTTAGGAGACTACAACACCGGGGAGCTGTTTTTT
CASSLGDYNTGELFF
>.|TRBV5-5|TRBJ2-7|.
TGTGCCAGCAGCTTGGAACGAATCTCCTACGAGCAGTACTTC
CASSLERISYEQYF
>.|TRBV27|TRBJ1-3|TRBD1
TGTGCCAGCAGTCCTCAGGGGGCCCTCTCTGGAAACACCATATATTTT
CASSPQGALSGNTIYF